This is a list of T cell receptor beta chains from one sample in a study of cytomegalovirus exposure and HLA in healthy donors. The data were produced by immunoSEQ multiplex PCR, yet TCRdb's version contains in-frame clones alone and is incomplete. The sample has more than 110,000 clones; about 76% are singletons. Material: PBMCs. These receptors all stem from a man younger than 30 in good health and CMV-seronegative. CDR3s include the opening cysteine and the closing phenylalanine or tryptophan. Fields, in order: J gene, D gene, V gene, clone size, CDR3 protein, CDR3 DNA. A D gene is named only where the DNA matches it firmly. Size tells how often a clone was seen (once, few, many) or the class of an expanded clone, and some rows leave it out.

J: TRBJ2-1
D: TRBD2
V: TRBV9
size: NA
CDR3: CASSPSGSNYNEQFF
DNA: TGTGCCAGCAGCCCTAGCGGGAGTAACTACAATGAGCAGTTCTTC

J: TRBJ2-5
D: TRBD1
V: TRBV5-1
size: NA
CDR3: CASRGTGGRETQYF
DNA: TGCGCCAGCAGAGGGACAGGGGGTCGGGAGACCCAGTACTTC

J: TRBJ1-4
D: TRBD1
V: TRBV25-1
size: NA
CDR3: CASSPPGTGDEKLFF
DNA: TGTGCCAGCAGTCCCCCCGGGACAGGGGACGAAAAACTGTTTTTT

J: TRBJ2-3
D: TRBD2
V: TRBV18
size: NA
CDR3: CASSPNSGSSTDTQYF
DNA: TGTGCCAGCTCACCTAATAGCGGGAGTAGCACAGATACGCAGTATTTT

J: TRBJ2-1
D: TRBD2
V: TRBV30
size: few
CDR3: CAWNFQRGEQFF
DNA: TGTGCCTGGAACTTTCAGCGGGGGGAGCAGTTCTTC

J: TRBJ2-7
D: TRBD2
V: TRBV7-2
size: NA
CDR3: CASSQGTSAAYEQYF
DNA: TGTGCCAGCAGCCAAGGGACTAGCGCCGCCTACGAGCAGTACTTC

J: TRBJ1-2
D: TRBD1
V: TRBV9
size: NA
CDR3: CASSEGAQSYGYTF
DNA: TGTGCCAGCTCGGAGGGGGCGCAATCCTATGGCTACACCTTC

J: TRBJ1-4
D: NA
V: TRBV19
size: NA
CDR3: CASSIVQEPRSEKLFF
DNA: TGTGCCAGTAGTATAGTCCAGGAACCACGAAGTGAAAAACTGTTTTTT

J: TRBJ2-7
D: NA
V: TRBV7-2
size: once
CDR3: CASTPAVLQYF
DNA: TGTGCCAGCACCCCCGCGGTCCTGCAGTACTTC

J: TRBJ2-1
D: TRBD2
V: TRBV27
size: NA
CDR3: CASRSSGRGYNEQFF
DNA: TGTGCCAGCAGATCTAGCGGGAGAGGCTACAATGAGCAGTTCTTC

J: TRBJ1-4
D: NA
V: TRBV20-1
size: once
CDR3: CSAGQEKLFF
DNA: TGCAGTGCTGGACAGGAAAAACTGTTTTTT

J: TRBJ2-1
D: TRBD1
V: TRBV27
size: NA
CDR3: CASSTGTGAYNEQFF
DNA: TGTGCCAGCAGCACCGGGACAGGGGCCTACAATGAGCAGTTCTTC

J: TRBJ2-3
D: NA
V: TRBV5-1
size: NA
CDR3: CASSLASGTDTQYF
DNA: TGCGCCAGCAGCCTAGCATCGGGGACAGATACGCAGTATTTT

J: TRBJ1-2
D: TRBD1
V: TRBV5-6
size: few
CDR3: CASSRTGYGYTF
DNA: TGTGCCAGCAGCAGGACAGGCTATGGCTACACCTTC

J: TRBJ2-7
D: TRBD1
V: TRBV12-5
size: NA
CDR3: CASALGQGDGDEQYF
DNA: TGTGCTAGTGCCCTCGGACAGGGTGATGGAGACGAGCAGTACTTC

J: TRBJ2-7
D: TRBD1
V: TRBV29-1
size: NA
CDR3: CSARGQGGFYEQYF
DNA: TGCAGCGCGCGAGGACAGGGGGGGTTTTACGAGCAGTACTTC

J: TRBJ1-6
D: NA
V: TRBV15
size: NA
CDR3: CATSSINNSPLHF
DNA: TGTGCCACCAGCAGTATAAATAATTCACCCCTCCACTTT

J: TRBJ2-6
D: NA
V: TRBV28
size: NA
CDR3: CASSLGWGVSGANVLTF
DNA: TGTGCCAGTTCGCTCGGATGGGGGGTCTCTGGGGCCAACGTCCTGACTTTC

J: TRBJ2-7
D: TRBD2
V: TRBV5-5
size: NA
CDR3: CAGFTSGDDFGSYEQYF
DNA: TGTGCCGGATTTACGAGCGGGGACGACTTTGGGTCCTACGAGCAGTACTTC

J: TRBJ1-2
D: NA
V: TRBV6-1
size: few
CDR3: CASTEGGTNYGYTF
DNA: TGTGCCAGCACGGAGGGAGGGACTAACTATGGCTACACCTTC

J: TRBJ1-1
D: NA
V: TRBV18
size: NA
CDR3: CASSPGLGGSMNTEAFF
DNA: TGTGCCAGCTCACCGGGTTTGGGGGGAAGCATGAACACTGAAGCTTTCTTT

J: TRBJ1-1
D: NA
V: TRBV30
size: NA
CDR3: CAALRGGWNTEAFF
DNA: TGTGCCGCCCTCCGCGGGGGATGGAACACTGAAGCTTTCTTT

J: TRBJ2-1
D: TRBD1
V: TRBV28
size: NA
CDR3: CASSFRGPYNEQFF
DNA: TGTGCCAGCAGTTTTAGGGGGCCCTACAATGAGCAGTTCTTC